This T cell receptor beta chain was found in a study of blood T cell repertoires in COVID-19. All recovered Cohort 3 donors got two negative PCRs, got clearance, or saw symptom resolution. Sequencing was performed with immunoSEQ multiplex PCR; in TCRdb, only in-frame clones are kept and a portion is missing. The sample lists about 150,000 clones; roughly 80% were seen once. This CDR3 is built from 15 residues. The germline V gene encodes CDR1 SQVTM and CDR2 ANQGSEA. The chain is built from TRBV29-1 and TRBJ1-5; tentatively, D is TRBD1 (6 bases). The source material was PBMCs or T cells enriched from blood (not recorded which). The sequence came from a man aged 45-60 years who had recovered from COVID-19. CDR3 DNA sequence: TGCAGGGGGGGGCCCCGTTATTATAGCAATCAGCCCCAGCATTTT. Encoded protein: CRGGPRYYSNQPQHF.